The 9 T cell receptor beta chains below all came from one sample that was sequenced in a study of T cell repertoires in cytomegalovirus infection (dated by TCRdb to about 2019). The meaning of the sample's treatment or condition label: in vitro stimulation with specific CMV peptide epitopes to enrich CMV-specific T cells. These TCRs' antigens remain unknown. The sequencer was an Illumina HiSeq 1500. Using fastp at Q25 and MiXCR, TCRdb reprocessed the public reads and kept productive beta chains. Identical CDR3 proteins give one entry, which carries the most common genes and DNA. This sample gives about 920,000 distinct CDR3 sequences in total; around 32% of them show up just once. The top ten clones comprise over 13% of the sample. The sequencing here drew on cultured CD8+ T cells from PBMCs, taken from culture after CMV antigen stimulation. These receptors were obtained from a human donor in good health (CMV status not recorded). Some clones in this sample may be carry-over from other donors' samples.

This clonotype was observed a handful of times. The V and J genes are TRBV7-9 and TRBJ2-1; D could derive from TRBD1 or TRBD2 (5 bases each). Trimming took off 2 bases at V and 9 bases at J, with 20 bases between the two ends. The CDR3 runs 16 residues. Germline CDR1 and CDR2: SEHNR and FQNEAQ (reference sequence). DNA of the CDR3: TGTGCCAGCAGCTTAAGGACTGGGACGCTTATTGGTGAGCAGTTCTTC. Translation: CASSLRTGTLIGEQFF.

This clonotype was seen more than once but under ten times. V and J are TRBV7-8 and TRBJ2-5; 12 positions match TRBD1. Germline CDR1 reads SGHVS; CDR2 reads FQNEAQ. V trimming: 2 bases; J trimming: 3 bases; junction bases outside the gene matches: 7. This CDR3 is built from 17 residues. Here the CDR3 reads CASSLISGTGGKETQYF. The CDR3 nucleotides read TGTGCCAGCAGCTTAATCTCGGGGACAGGGGGCAAAGAGACCCAGTACTTC.

The chain links TRBV7-2 to TRBJ2-2; D might be TRBD1 or TRBD2, each matching 5 bases. V was pared by 3 bases and J by 0 bases, with 14 bases between. The germline V gene has CDR1 SGHTA and CDR2 FQGNSA. This CDR3 spans 17 amino acids. The CDR3 DNA is TGTGCCAGCAGCTTTCCGGGACGCCGGTCGAACACCGGGGAGCTGTTTTTT. Protein sequence: CASSFPGRRSNTGELFF.

Remarks on this clonotype: At one end the junction does not follow the germline gene, possibly because of a read error. The chain couples TRBV4-1 to TRBJ2-5; 12 bases map to TRBD2. Germline CDR1 and CDR2: MGHRA and YSYEKL. The CDR3 consists of 16 residues. In nucleotides, the CDR3 is TGCGCCAACAGCCAAGTCGCTAGCGGGGGGGAAGAGACCCAGTACTTC. This codes for CANSQVASGGEETQYF.

Ten or more counts support this clonotype. The chain joins TRBV7-2 to TRBJ1-1; the D is unclear. Trimming took off 3 bases at V and 3 bases at J, with 8 bases between the two ends. CDR1 and CDR2 (germline): SGHTA, FQGNSA. This CDR3 is built from 13 residues. The CDR3 reads CASSFDGDTEAFF. The DNA for the CDR3 is TGTGCCAGCAGCTTCGACGGGGACACTGAAGCTTTCTTT.

This clonotype was seen a single time. The chain employs TRBV11-2 and TRBJ2-1, with a possible D match to TRBD1 (5 bases). The CDR3 consists of 13 residues. V was trimmed by 5 bases and J by 7 bases, leaving 12 bases between them. CDR1 SGHAT and CDR2 FQNNGV come from the germline V gene. CDR3 bases: TGTGCCAGCAGCATAGCAGGGATTAATGAGCAGTTCTTC. Residues: CASSIAGINEQFF.

This clonotype was seen many times. The chain links TRBV7-2 to TRBJ1-4; no clear D. The germline CDR1 and CDR2 sequences are SGHTA and FQGNSA. This CDR3 is 15 amino acids long. The germline V and J ends were trimmed by 1 base and 6 bases, with 12 bases remaining between them. CDR3 in DNA: TGTGCCAGCAGCTTAGATGCTAGGGAGTATGAAAAACTGTTTTTT. Amino acid sequence: CASSLDAREYEKLFF.

This clonotype was counted only a few times. The gene calls are TRBV13 and TRBJ2-3; 10 bases align to TRBD2. Germline CDR1 and CDR2: PRHDT and FYEKMQ (reference sequence). This CDR3 has 16 residues. The V and J ends lost 3 bases and 0 bases, in that order; junction bases with no gene match: 3. CDR3 protein: CASSFLAGVSTDTQYF. The DNA for the CDR3 is TGTGCCAGCAGCTTTCTAGCGGGGGTTAGCACAGATACGCAGTATTTT.

The chain couples TRBV11-2 to TRBJ2-5, with 11 bases identical to TRBD1. The CDR3 is 18 residues long. Germline V CDR1 and CDR2: SGHAT, FQNNGV. Trimming took 4 bases from V and 4 from J; bases not matched to a gene: 14. In nucleotides, the CDR3 is TGTGCCAGCAGCTACGATCCATTCCGGGACAGGGGGATAGAGACCCAGTACTTC. Its protein product is CASSYDPFRDRGIETQYF.